These 2 T cell receptor beta chains were sequenced from one sample in a study of tumor-infiltrating lymphocytes in primary liver carcinoma. Synthesis of TCR beta cDNA was carried out from 450 to 500 ng total RNA with a constant-region primer. Three nested multiplex PCR rounds, a slightly modified ARM-PCR, produced the libraries for TCR beta. Amplification in the first two PCR rounds was performed using TRBV1-TRBV30 forward primers and a C-beta reverse primer for approximately 10 cycles each. TCRdb redid the calling of the multiplex PCR reads with MiXCR, one entry per CDR3 protein. The table has 40,000 to 60,000 distinct CDR3 sequences, 70% to 85% seen once; the top ten hold over 25%. The source material, about 18-31 mg of unsorted bulk tissue, was used to co-extract RNA and DNA. The sequencing input was liver tumor tissue from sampling region 5. Subset of the sample: tumor region T5, tumor centre. The source of these receptors is a man aged 40-49 years with primary liver carcinoma and hepatitis B virus infection.

This clonotype was detected many times. The rearrangement joins TRBV5-1 to TRBJ2-5; D call uncertain. CDR1 is SGHRS and CDR2 is YFSETQ in the germline V gene. This CDR3 is 15 amino acids long. The V end lost 0 bases, the J end lost 2 bases, and 11 bases lay between the germline ends. DNA for the CDR3: TGCGCCAGCAGCTTGGAATTAGGTCTGCAAGAGACCCAGTACTTC. Translated: CASSLELGLQETQYF.

This sequence joins TRBV11-2 and TRBJ2-7, with 7 bases lining up with TRBD2. The germline gives CDR1 SGHAT, CDR2 FQNNGV. The junction had 9 bases not matched to a gene; V was cut back by 1 base and J by 6 bases. The CDR3 loop spans 15 amino acids. CDR3 coding DNA: TGTGCCAGCAGCTTAGCTCGGGGGAGGGATATCGAGCAGTACTTC. It codes for CASSLARGRDIEQYF.